The rows below give T cell receptor beta chains drawn from one sample of a study of OX40 agonist ivuxolimab in advanced cancers. The repertoire was sequenced with immunoSEQ multiplex PCR; TCRdb's copy has only in-frame clones and lacks some. The sample has 65,000 to 85,000 clones, around 87% seen once. The input for sequencing was CD4+ or CD8+ T cells sorted from blood, taken in a trial of the OX40 agonist ivuxolimab. The source is an adult with an advanced solid tumor such as melanoma, head and neck, liver or kidney cancer. The CDR3 runs from the conserved cysteine through the conserved F or W. A D gene is named only where the DNA matches it firmly. Rows give clone size only sometimes, using once, few, many, or a class for an expanded clone.

V gene	J gene	clone size	D gene	CDR3 DNA	CDR3 protein
TRBV4-2	TRBJ2-7	NA	NA	TGTGCCAGCAGCCAAGAAAGAGAAGGGTACGAGCAGTACTTC	CASSQEREGYEQYF
TRBV7-8	TRBJ2-5	NA	TRBD2	TGTGCCAGCAGCTTAGCGGCTAGCGGGGGGCCCCCCGAGTACTTC	CASSLAASGGPPEYF
TRBV7-2	TRBJ1-1	NA	NA	TGTGCCAGCAGCTTAGTAGGACTAGGTGGGCCTGAAGCTTTCTTT	CASSLVGLGGPEAFF
TRBV5-6	TRBJ1-5	NA	NA	TGTGCCAGCAGCAATGAAAGGCAGGATCAGCCCCAGCATTTT	CASSNERQDQPQHF
TRBV5-6	TRBJ2-5	NA	NA	TGTGCCAGCAGCTTGGGGTTAGAGACCCAGTACTTC	CASSLGLETQYF
TRBV6-1	TRBJ1-1	NA	NA	TGTGCCAGCAGTGACCTTAGGGGGAACACTGAAGCTTTCTTT	CASSDLRGNTEAFF
TRBV9	TRBJ2-2	NA	NA	TGTGCCAGCAGCGCCCGGGGGCCCCTGAACACCGGGGAGCTGTTTTTT	CASSARGPLNTGELFF
TRBV18	TRBJ2-5	NA	NA	TGTGCCAGCTCACCAGTAACCCAAGAGACCCAGTACTTC	CASSPVTQETQYF
TRBV5-5	TRBJ1-1	once	NA	TGTGCCAGCAGGACCCGACAGGCCCTTGAGGAAGCTTTCTTT	CASRTRQALEEAFF
TRBV11-2	TRBJ1-1	NA	NA	TGTGCCAGCAGCTTAGAATTCGGCAGGGCGAACACTGAAGCTTTCTTT	CASSLEFGRANTEAFF
TRBV10-3	TRBJ2-3	NA	NA	TGTGCCATCAGTGAGTCGAGGGCGGGCACAGATACGCAGTATTTT	CAISESRAGTDTQYF
TRBV6-5	TRBJ1-1	NA	NA	TGTGCCAGCAGAACCAAAGGAGGGGGCACTGAAGCTTTCTTT	CASRTKGGGTEAFF
TRBV30	TRBJ2-1	few	NA	TGTGCCTGGAGTGCCGAAGGGCAGGGCTCCTACAATGAGCAGTTCTTC	CAWSAEGQGSYNEQFF
TRBV4-2	TRBJ2-2	NA	TRBD1	TGTGCCAGCAGCCCTAAGTGGGGGCAGGGGGAGAACACCGGGGAGCTGTTTTTT	CASSPKWGQGENTGELFF
TRBV7-6	TRBJ2-2	NA	NA	TGTGCCAGCAGCCAAGGGGGGACCGTGTGGACCGGGGAGCTGTTTTTT	CASSQGGTVWTGELFF
TRBV18	TRBJ1-5	NA	TRBD1	TGTGCCAGCTCGCCCGACAGGGGAAATAGCAATCAGCCCCAGCATTTT	CASSPDRGNSNQPQHF
TRBV7-3	TRBJ2-5	NA	NA	TGTGCCAGCAGCCCCCTCCCACAAGAGACCCAGTACTTC	CASSPLPQETQYF
TRBV18	TRBJ2-3	NA	TRBD1	TGTGCCAGCTCACCACCAACAGGGGGCTCAGATACGCAGTATTTT	CASSPPTGGSDTQYF
TRBV2	TRBJ1-3	NA	NA	TGTGCCAGCAGCTCGGGCGACTCTGGAAACACCATATATTTT	CASSSGDSGNTIYF
TRBV19	TRBJ2-2	NA	NA	TGTGCCAGTAGTATAGGTTCGGGGCTTACCGGGGAGCTGTTTTTT	CASSIGSGLTGELFF